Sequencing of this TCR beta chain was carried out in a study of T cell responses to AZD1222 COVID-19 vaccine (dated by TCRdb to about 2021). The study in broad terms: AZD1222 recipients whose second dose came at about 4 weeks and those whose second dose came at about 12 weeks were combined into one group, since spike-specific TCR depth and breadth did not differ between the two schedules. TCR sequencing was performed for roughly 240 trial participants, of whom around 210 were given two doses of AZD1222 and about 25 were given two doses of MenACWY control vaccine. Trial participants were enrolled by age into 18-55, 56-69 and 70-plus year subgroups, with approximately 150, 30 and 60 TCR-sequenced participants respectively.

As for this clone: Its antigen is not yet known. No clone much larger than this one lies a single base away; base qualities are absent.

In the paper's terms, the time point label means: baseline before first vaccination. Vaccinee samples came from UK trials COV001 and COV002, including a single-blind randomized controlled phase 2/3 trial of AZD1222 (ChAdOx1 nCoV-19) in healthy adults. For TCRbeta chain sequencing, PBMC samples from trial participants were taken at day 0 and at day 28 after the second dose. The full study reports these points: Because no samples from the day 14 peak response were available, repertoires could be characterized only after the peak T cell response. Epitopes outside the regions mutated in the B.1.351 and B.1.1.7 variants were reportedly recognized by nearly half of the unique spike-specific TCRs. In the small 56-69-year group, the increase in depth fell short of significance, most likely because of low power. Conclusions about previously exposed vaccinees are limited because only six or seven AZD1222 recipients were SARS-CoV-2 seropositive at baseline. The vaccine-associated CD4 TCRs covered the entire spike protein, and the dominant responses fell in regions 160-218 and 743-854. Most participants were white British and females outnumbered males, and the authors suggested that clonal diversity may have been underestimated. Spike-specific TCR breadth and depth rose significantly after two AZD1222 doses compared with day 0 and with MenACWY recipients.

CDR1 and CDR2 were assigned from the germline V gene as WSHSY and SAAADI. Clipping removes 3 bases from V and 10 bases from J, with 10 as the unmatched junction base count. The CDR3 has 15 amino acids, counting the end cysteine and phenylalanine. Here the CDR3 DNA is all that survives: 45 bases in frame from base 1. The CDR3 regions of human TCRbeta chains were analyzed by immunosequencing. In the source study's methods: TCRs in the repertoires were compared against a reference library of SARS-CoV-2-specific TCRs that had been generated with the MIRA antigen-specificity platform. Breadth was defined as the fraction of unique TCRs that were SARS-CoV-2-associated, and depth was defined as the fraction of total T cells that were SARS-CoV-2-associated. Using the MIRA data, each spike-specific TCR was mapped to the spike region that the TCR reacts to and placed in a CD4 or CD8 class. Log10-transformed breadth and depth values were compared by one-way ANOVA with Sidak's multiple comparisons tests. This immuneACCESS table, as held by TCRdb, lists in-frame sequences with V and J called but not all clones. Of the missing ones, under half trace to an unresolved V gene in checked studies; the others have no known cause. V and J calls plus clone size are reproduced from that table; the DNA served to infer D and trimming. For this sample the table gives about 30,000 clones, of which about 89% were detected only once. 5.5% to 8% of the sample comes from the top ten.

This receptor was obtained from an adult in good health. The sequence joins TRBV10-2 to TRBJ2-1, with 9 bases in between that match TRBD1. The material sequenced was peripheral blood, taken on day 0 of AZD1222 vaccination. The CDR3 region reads CASSDRTGDNEEQFF. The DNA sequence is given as TGCGCCAGCAGTGATAGGACAGGGGACAATGAGGAGCAGTTCTTC.